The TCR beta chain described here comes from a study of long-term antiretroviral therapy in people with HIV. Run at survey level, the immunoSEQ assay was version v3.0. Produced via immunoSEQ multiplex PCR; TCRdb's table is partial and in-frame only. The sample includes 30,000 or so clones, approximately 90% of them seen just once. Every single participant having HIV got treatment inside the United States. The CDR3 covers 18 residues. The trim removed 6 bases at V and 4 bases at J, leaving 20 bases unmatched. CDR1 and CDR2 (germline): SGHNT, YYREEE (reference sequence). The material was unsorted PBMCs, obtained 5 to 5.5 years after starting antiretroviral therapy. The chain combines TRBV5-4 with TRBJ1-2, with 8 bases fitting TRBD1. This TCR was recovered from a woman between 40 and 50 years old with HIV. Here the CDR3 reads CASTLGSALPGQVYGYTF. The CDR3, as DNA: TGTGCCAGCACTCTTGGCAGCGCATTGCCGGGACAGGTCTATGGCTACACCTTC.